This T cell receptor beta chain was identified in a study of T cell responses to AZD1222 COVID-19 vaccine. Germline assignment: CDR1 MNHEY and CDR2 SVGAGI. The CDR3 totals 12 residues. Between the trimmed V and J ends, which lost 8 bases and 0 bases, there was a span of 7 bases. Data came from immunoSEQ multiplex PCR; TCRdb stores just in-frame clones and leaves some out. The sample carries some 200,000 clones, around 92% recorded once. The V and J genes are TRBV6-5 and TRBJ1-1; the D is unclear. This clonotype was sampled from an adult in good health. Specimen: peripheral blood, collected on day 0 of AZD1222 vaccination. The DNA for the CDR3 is TGTGCCAGCCCAGCCATGAACACTGAAGCTTTCTTT. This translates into CASPAMNTEAFF.